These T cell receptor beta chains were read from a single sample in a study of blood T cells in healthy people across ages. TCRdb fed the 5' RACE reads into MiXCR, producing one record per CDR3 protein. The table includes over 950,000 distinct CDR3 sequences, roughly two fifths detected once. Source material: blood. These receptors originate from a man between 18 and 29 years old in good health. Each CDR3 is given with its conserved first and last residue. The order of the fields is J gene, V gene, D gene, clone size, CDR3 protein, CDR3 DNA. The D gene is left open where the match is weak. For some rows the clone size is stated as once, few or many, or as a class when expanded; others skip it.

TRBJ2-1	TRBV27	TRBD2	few	CASRSGLAEFNEQFF	TGTGCCAGCAGAAGCGGACTAGCGGAGTTCAATGAGCAGTTCTTC
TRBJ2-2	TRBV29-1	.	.	CSVEKGANTGELFF	TGCAGCGTTGAGAAAGGGGCGAACACCGGGGAGCTGTTTTTT
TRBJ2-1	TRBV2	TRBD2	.	CAGSRGLADYNEQFF	TGTGCCGGCAGTCGAGGACTAGCCGATTACAATGAGCAGTTCTTC
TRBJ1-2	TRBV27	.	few	CASSFRQGTGTYGYTF	TGTGCCAGCAGTTTCCGGCAAGGTACAGGAACCTATGGCTACACCTTC
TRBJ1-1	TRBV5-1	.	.	CASRVTGAVNTEAFF	TGCGCCAGCAGGGTAACTGGGGCAGTGAACACTGAAGCTTTCTTT
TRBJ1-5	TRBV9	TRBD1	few	CASSDLPDRVNQPQHF	TGTGCCAGCAGCGACCTCCCGGACAGGGTCAATCAGCCCCAGCATTTT
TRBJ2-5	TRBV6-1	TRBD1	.	CASSERETGYISDTQYF	TGTGCCAGCAGTGAACGTGAGACAGGGTATATTTCAGACACCCAGTACTTC
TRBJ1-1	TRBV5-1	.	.	CASSLVGLINSEAFF	TGCGCCAGCAGCTTGGTAGGGCTGATTAATTCTGAAGCTTTCTTT
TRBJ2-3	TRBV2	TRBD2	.	CASLAGASTDTQYF	TGTGCCAGCTTAGCGGGGGCAAGCACGGATACGCAGTATTTT
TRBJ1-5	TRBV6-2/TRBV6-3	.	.	CASSYRSGGVGNQPQHF	TGTGCCAGCAGTTACCGTTCTGGTGGTGTGGGCAATCAGCCCCAGCATTTT
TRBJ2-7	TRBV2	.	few	CAITGIDSYEQYF	TGTGCCATCACAGGGATTGACTCCTACGAGCAGTACTTC
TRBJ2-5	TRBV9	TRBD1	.	CASSGTGGHNEQYF	TGTGCCAGCAGCGGGACAGGGGGCCACAATGAGCAGTACTTC
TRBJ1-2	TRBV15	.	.	CATSRFDSHYGYTF	TGTGCCACCAGCAGATTTGACAGTCACTATGGCTACACCTTC
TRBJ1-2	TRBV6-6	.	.	CASSYASGEYYGYTF	TGTGCCAGCAGTTACGCGTCAGGGGAGTACTATGGCTACACCTTC
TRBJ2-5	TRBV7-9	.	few	CASGFPLQETQYF	TGTGCCAGCGGCTTCCCCCTACAAGAGACCCAGTACTTC
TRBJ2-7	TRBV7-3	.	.	CASSSGVGAYEQYF	TGTGCCAGCAGCTCCGGGGTTGGGGCTTACGAGCAGTACTTC
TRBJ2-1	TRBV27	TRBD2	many	CASSISGGPYNEQFF	TGTGCCAGCAGCATAAGCGGGGGACCCTACAATGAGCAGTTCTTC
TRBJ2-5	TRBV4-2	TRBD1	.	CASSQVGEGGKETQYF	TGTGCCAGCAGCCAAGTGGGGGAAGGGGGCAAAGAGACCCAGTACTTC